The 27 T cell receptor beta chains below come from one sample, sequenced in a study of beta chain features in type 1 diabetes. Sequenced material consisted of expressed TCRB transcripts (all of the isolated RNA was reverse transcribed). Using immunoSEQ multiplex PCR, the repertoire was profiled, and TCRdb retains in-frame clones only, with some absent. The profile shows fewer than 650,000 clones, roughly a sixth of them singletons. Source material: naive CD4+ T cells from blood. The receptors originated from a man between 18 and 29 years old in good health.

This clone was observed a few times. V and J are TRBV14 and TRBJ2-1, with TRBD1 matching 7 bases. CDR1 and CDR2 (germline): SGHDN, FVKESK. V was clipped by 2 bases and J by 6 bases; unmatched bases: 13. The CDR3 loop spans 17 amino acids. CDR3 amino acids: CASSQWGRQGDSNEQFF. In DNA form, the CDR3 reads TGTGCCAGCAGCCAATGGGGGAGACAGGGTGATTCCAATGAGCAGTTCTTC. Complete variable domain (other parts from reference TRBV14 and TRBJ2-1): EAGVTQFPSHSVIEKGQTVTLRCDPISGHDNLYWYRRVMGKEIKFLLHFVKESKQDESGMPNNRFLAERTGGTYSTLKVQPAELEDSGVYFCASSQWGRQGDSNEQFFGPGTRLTVL.

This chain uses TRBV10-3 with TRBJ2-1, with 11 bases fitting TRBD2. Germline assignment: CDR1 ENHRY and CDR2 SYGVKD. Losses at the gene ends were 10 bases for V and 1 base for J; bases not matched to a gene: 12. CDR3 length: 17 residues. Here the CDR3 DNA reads TGTGCCACCAGGCATACTAGCGGGAGTGTATCCTACAATGAGCAGTTCTTC. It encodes CATRHTSGSVSYNEQFF.

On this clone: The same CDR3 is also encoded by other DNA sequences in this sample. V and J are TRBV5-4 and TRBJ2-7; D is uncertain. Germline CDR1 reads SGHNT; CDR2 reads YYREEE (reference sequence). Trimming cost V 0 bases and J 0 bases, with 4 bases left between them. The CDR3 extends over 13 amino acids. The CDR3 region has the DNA TGTGCCAGCAGCTTGGGGGTCTCCTACGAGCAGTACTTC. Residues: CASSLGVSYEQYF. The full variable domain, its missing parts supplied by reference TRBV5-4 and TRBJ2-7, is ETGVTQSPTHLIKTRGQQVTLRCSSQSGHNTVSWYQQALGQGPQFIFQYYREEENGRGNFPPRFSGLQFPNYSSELNVNALELDDSALYLCASSLGVSYEQYFGPGTRLTVT.

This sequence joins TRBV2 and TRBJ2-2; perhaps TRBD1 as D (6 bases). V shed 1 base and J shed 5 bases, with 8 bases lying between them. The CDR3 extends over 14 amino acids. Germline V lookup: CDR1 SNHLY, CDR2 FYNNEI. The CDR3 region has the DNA TGTGCCAGCAGTGAAGAACAGGGAACCGGGGAGCTGTTTTTT. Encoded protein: CASSEEQGTGELFF.

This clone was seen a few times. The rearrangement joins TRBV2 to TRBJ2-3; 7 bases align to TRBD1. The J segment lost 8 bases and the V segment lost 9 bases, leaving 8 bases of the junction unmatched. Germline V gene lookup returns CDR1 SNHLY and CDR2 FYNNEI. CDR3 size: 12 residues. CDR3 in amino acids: CASLGGLVTQYF. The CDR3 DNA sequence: TGTGCCAGTCTAGGGGGCTTAGTTACGCAGTATTTT.

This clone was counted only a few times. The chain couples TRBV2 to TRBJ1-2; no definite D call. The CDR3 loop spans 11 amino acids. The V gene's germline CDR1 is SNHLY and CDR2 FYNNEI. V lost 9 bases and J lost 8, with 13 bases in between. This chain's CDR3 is CARALGYGYTF. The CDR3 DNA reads TGTGCCAGAGCCCTAGGGTACGGCTACACCTTC.

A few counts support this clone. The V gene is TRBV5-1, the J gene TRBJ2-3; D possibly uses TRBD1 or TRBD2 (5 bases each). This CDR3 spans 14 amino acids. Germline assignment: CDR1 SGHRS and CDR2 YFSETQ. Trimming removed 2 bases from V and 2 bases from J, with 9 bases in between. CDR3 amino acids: CASSLRDVTDTQYF. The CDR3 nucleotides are TGCGCCAGCAGCTTAAGGGACGTCACAGATACGCAGTATTTT.

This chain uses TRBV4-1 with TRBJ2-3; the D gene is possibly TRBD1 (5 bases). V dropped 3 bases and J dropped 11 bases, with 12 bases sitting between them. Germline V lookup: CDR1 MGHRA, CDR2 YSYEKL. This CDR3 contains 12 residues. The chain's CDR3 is CASSHVQAQQYF. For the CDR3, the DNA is TGCGCCAGCAGCCACGTACAGGCGCAGCAGTATTTT.

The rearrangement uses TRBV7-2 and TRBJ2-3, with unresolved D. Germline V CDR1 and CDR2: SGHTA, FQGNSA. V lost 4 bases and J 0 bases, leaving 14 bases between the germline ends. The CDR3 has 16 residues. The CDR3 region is CASSSAPRSSTDTQYF. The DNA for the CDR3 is TGTGCCAGCAGCTCTGCCCCGAGATCTAGCACAGATACGCAGTATTTT.

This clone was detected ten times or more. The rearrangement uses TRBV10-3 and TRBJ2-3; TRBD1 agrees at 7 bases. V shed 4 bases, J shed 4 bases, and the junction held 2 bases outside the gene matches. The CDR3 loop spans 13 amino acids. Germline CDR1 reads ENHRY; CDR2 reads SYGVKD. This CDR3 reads CAISGQGADTQYF. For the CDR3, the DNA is TGTGCCATCAGTGGACAGGGCGCAGATACGCAGTATTTT.

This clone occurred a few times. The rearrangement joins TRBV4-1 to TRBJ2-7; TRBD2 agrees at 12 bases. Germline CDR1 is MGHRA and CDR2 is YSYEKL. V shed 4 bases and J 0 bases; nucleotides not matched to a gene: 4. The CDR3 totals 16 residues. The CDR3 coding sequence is TGCGCCAGCAGCCCCCGACTAGCGGGGGCCTCCTACGAGCAGTACTTC. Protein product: CASSPRLAGASYEQYF.

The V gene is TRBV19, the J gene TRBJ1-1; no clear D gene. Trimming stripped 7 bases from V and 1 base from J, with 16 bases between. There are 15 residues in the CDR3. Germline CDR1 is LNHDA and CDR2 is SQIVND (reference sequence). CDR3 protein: CASTTAVGRNTEAFF. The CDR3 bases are TGTGCCAGTACCACAGCTGTAGGGAGGAACACTGAAGCTTTCTTT.

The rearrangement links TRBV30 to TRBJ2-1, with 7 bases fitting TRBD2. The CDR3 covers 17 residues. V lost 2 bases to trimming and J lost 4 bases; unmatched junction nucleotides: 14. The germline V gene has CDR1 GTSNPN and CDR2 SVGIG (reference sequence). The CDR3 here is CAWSPPPWTRNYNEQFF. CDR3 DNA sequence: TGTGCCTGGAGTCCCCCCCCCTGGACTAGGAATTACAATGAGCAGTTCTTC.

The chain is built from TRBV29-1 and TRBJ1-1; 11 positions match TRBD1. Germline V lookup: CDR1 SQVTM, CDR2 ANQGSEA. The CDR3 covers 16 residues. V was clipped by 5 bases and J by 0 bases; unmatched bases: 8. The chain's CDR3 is CSVRTGGFWVNTEAFF. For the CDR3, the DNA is TGCAGCGTTCGGACAGGGGGCTTTTGGGTGAACACTGAAGCTTTCTTT.

CDR3 sequence reads: CASSQDLDGRSGYNEQFF. In DNA form, the CDR3 reads TGTGCCAGCAGCCAAGATCTCGACGGCCGCTCTGGCTACAATGAGCAGTTCTTC. This chain connects TRBV14 to TRBJ2-1, with D unresolved. The germline V gene encodes CDR1 SGHDN and CDR2 FVKESK. This CDR3 region has 18 residues. V was trimmed by 0 bases and J by 3 bases, leaving 18 bases between them. Filled out from reference TRBV14 and TRBJ2-1, the complete variable domain reads EAGVTQFPSHSVIEKGQTVTLRCDPISGHDNLYWYRRVMGKEIKFLLHFVKESKQDESGMPNNRFLAERTGGTYSTLKVQPAELEDSGVYFCASSQDLDGRSGYNEQFFGPGTRLTVL.

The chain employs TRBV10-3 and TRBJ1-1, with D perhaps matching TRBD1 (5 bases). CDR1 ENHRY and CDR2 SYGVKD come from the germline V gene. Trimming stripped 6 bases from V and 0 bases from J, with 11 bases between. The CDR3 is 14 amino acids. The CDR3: CAIRDKTMNTEAFF. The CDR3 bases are TGTGCCATCAGGGACAAGACGATGAACACTGAAGCTTTCTTT.

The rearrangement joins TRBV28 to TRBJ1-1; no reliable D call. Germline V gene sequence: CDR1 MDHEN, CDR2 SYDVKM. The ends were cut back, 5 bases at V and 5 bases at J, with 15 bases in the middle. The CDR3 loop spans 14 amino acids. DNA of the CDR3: TGTGCCAGCAGTCCTGGGGTGTTGAGGACTGAAGCTTTCTTT. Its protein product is CASSPGVLRTEAFF.

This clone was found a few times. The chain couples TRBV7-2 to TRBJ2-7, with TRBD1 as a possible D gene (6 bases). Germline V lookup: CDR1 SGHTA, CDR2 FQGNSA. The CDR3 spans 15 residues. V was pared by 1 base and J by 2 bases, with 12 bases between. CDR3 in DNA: TGTGCCAGCAGCTTAGGAAGGGGGAGAACCTACGAGCAGTACTTC. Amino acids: CASSLGRGRTYEQYF.

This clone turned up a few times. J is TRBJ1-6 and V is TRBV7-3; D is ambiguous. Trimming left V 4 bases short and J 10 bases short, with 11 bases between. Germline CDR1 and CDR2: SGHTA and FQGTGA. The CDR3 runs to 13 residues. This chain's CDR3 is CASSSEVRSPLHF. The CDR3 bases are TGTGCCAGCAGCTCGGAGGTTAGGTCACCCCTCCACTTT.

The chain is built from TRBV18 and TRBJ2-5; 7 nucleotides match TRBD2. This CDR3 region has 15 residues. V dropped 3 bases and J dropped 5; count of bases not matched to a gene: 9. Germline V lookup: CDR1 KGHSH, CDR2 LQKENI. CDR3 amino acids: CASSPPSGTGETQYF. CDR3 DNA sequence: TGTGCCAGCTCACCGCCTAGCGGAACTGGGGAGACCCAGTACTTC.

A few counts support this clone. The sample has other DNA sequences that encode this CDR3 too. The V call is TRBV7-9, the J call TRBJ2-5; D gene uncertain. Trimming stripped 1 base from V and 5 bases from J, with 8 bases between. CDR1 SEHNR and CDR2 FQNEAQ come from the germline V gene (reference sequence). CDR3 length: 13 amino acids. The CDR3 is CASSLGGVETQYF. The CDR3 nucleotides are TGTGCCAGCAGCTTAGGGGGTGTGGAGACCCAGTACTTC.

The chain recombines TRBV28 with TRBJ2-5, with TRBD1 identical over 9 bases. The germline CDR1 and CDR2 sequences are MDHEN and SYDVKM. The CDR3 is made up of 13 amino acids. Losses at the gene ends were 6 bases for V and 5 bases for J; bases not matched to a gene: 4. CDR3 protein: CASSHRGRETQYF. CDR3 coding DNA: TGTGCCAGCAGCCACAGGGGGCGGGAGACCCAGTACTTC.

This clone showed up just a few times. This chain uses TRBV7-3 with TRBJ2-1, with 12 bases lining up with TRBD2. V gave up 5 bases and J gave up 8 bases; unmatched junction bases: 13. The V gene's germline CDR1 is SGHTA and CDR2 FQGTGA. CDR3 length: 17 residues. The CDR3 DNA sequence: TGTGCCAGCAGCCGCCGGACTAGCGGGATTGCCGCGGATGAGCAGTTCTTC. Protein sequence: CASSRRTSGIAADEQFF.

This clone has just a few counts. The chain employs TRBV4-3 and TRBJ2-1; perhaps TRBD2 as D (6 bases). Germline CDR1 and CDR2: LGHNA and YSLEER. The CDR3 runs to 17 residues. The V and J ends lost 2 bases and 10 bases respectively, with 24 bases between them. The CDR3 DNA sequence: TGCGCCAGCAGCCAACCCACCGCGGGGCGTGATCAAGACGAGCAGTTCTTC. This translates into CASSQPTAGRDQDEQFF.

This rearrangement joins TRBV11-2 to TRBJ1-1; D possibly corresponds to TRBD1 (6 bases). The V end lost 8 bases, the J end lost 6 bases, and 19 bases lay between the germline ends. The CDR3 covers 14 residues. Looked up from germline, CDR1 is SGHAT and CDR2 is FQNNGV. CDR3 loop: CASDSIQGWPEAFF. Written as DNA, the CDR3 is TGTGCCAGCGATTCCATACAGGGTTGGCCTGAAGCTTTCTTT.

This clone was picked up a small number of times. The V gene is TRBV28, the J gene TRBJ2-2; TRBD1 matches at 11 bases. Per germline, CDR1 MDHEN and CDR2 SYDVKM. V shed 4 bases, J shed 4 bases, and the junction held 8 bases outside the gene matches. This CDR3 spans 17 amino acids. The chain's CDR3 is CASSSPGTGGGTGELFF. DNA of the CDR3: TGTGCCAGCAGTTCCCCCGGGACAGGGGGGGGCACCGGGGAGCTGTTTTTT.

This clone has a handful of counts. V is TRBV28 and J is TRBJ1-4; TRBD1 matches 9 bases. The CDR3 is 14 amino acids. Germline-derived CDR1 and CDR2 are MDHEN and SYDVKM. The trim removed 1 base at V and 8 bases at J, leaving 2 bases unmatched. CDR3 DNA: TGTGCCAGCAGTTTATACGGACAGGGGGAAAAACTGTTTTTT. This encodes CASSLYGQGEKLFF.